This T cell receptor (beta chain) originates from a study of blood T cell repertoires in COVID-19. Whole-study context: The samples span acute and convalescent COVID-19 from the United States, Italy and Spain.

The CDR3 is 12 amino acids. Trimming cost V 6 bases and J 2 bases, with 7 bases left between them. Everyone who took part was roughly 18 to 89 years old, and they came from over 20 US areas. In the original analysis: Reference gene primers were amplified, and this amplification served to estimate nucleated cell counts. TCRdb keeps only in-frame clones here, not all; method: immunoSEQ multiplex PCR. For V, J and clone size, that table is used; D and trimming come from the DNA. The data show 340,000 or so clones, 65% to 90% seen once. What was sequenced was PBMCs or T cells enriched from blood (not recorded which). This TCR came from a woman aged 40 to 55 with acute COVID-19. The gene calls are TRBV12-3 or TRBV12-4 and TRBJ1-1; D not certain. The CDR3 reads CASSPINTEAFF. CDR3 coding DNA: TGTGCCAGCAGCCCAATCAACACTGAAGCTTTCTTT.